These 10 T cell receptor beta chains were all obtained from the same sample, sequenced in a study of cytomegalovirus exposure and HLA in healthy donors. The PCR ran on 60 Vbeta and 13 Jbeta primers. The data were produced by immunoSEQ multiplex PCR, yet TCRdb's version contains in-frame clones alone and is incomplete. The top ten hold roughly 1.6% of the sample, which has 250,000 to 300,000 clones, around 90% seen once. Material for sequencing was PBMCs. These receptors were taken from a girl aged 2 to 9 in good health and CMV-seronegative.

CDR3 nucleotide sequence: TGTGCTACGGGTCAGCCCCAGCATTTT. It encodes CATGQPQHF. The chain recombines TRBV19 with TRBJ1-5; D not certain. CDR1 is LNHDA and CDR2 is SQIVND in the germline V gene (reference sequence). This CDR3 region has 9 residues.

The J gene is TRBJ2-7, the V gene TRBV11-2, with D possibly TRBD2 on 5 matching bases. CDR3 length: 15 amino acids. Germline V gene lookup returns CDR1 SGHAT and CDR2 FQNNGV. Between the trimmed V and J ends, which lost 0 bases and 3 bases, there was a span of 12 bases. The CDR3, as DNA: TGTGCCAGCAGCTTAGATCTACTAGGGAACTACGAGCAGTACTTC. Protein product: CASSLDLLGNYEQYF.

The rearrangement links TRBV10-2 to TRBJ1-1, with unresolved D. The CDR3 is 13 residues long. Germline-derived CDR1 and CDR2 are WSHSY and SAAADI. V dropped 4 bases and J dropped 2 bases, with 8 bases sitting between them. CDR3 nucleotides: TGCGCCAGCAGTGTAATAACAAACACTGAAGCTTTCTTT. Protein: CASSVITNTEAFF.

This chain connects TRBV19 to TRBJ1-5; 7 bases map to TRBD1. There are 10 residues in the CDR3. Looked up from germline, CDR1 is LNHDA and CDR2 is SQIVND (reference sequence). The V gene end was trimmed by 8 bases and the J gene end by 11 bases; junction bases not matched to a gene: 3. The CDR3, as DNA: TGTGCCAGTTCTGACAGGGCCCAGCATTTT. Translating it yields CASSDRAQHF.

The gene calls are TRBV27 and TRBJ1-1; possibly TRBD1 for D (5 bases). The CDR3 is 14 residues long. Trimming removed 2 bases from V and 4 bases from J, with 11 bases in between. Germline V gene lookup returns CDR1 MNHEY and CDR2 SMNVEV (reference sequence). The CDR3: CASSLLGGSTEAFF. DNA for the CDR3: TGTGCCAGCAGTTTACTGGGGGGTAGCACTGAAGCTTTCTTT.

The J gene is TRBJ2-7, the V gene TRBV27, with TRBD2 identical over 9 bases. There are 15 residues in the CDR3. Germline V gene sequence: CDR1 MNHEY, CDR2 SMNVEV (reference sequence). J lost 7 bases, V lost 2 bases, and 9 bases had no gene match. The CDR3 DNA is TGTGCCAGCAGTTTACGGTTTAGCGGGAGTTCGGAGCAGTACTTC. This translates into CASSLRFSGSSEQYF.

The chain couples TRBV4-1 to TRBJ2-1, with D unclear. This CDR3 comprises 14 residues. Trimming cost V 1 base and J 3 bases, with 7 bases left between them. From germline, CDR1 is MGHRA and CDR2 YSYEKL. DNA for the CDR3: TGCGCCAGCAGCCAAGTCAGAGGCTACAATGAGCAGTTCTTC. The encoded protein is CASSQVRGYNEQFF.

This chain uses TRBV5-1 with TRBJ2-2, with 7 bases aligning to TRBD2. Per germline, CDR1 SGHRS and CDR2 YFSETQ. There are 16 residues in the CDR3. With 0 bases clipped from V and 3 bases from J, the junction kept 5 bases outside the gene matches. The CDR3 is CASSLEAGVDTGELFF. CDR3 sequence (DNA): TGCGCCAGCAGCTTGGAGGCGGGAGTAGACACCGGGGAGCTGTTTTTT.

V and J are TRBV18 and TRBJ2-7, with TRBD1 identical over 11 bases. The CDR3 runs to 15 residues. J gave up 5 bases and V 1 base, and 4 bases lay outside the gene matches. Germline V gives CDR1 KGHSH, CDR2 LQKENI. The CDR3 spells CASSPRTGGYDEQYF. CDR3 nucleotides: TGTGCCAGCTCACCACGGACAGGGGGCTACGACGAGCAGTACTTC.

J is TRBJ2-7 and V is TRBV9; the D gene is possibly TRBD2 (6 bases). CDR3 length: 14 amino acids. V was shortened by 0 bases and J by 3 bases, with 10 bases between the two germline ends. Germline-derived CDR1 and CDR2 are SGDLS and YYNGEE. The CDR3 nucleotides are TGTGCCAGCAGCGTAGGCGGGGCAGGCTACGAGCAGTACTTC. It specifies CASSVGGAGYEQYF. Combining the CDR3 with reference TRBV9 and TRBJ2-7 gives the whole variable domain DSGVTQTPKHLITATGQRVTLRCSPRSGDLSVYWYQQSLDQGLQFLIQYYNGEERAKGNILERFSAQQFPDLHSELNLSSLELGDSALYFCASSVGGAGYEQYFGPGTRLTVT.